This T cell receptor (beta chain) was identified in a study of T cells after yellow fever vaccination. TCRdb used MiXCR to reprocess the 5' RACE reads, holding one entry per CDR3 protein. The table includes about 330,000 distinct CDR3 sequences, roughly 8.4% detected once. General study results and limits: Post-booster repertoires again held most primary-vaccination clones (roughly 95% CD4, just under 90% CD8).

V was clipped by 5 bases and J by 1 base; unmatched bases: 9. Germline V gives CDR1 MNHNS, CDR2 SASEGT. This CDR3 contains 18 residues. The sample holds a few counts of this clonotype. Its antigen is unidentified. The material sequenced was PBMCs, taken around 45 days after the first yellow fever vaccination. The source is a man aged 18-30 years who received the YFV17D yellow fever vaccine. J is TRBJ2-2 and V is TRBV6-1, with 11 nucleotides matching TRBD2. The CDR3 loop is CASSPRTSGLQNTGELFF. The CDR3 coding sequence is TGTGCCAGCAGTCCACGGACTAGCGGGTTGCAGAACACCGGGGAGCTGTTTTTT.